The 32 T cell receptor beta chains below were found in one sample sequenced in a study of shared clonotypes between healthy human individuals. TCRdb's copy holds only in-frame clones and misses some; the assay was immunoSEQ multiplex PCR. Altogether approximately 2,000,000 clones are present, just under 95% being singletons, with the ten largest covering less than 2%. Terminally differentiated effector memory CD45RA+ cells were excluded by CCR7 positive selection of CD45RO-negative cells. Sample: naive CD8+ T cells from PBMCs. These receptors came from a man between 18 and 35 years old in good health. Some clones in this sample may be carry-over from other donors' samples.

The V and J genes are TRBV6-5 and TRBJ2-7; 8 bases are a match to TRBD1. V dropped 6 bases and J dropped 2; count of bases not matched to a gene: 6. The CDR3 length is 14 residues. Germline CDR1 MNHEY, CDR2 SVGAGI. CDR3 residues: CASRIGQGAYEQYF. CDR3 DNA sequence: TGTGCCAGCAGAATCGGACAGGGAGCCTACGAGCAGTACTTC.

The rearrangement links TRBV6-6 to TRBJ2-2; D assignment may be TRBD1 or TRBD2 (5 bases each). The CDR3 is 16 residues long. Germline V gives CDR1 MNHNY, CDR2 SVGAGI (reference sequence). Deletions cut 4 bases from V and 2 bases from J, with 14 bases between. The CDR3 reads CASSWDQGVNTGELFF. The DNA for the CDR3 is TGTGCCAGCAGTTGGGATCAGGGAGTCAACACCGGGGAGCTGTTTTTT.

J is TRBJ2-1 and V is TRBV4-1; perhaps TRBD2 as D (6 bases). This CDR3 has 16 amino acids. The ends were cut back, 1 base at V and 6 bases at J, with 16 bases in the middle. From germline, CDR1 is MGHRA and CDR2 YSYEKL. The DNA of the CDR3 is TGCGCCAGCAGCCAAGGGGACGGGAGCGCCCCCAATGAGCAGTTCTTC. The encoded protein is CASSQGDGSAPNEQFF.

The rearrangement joins TRBV9 to TRBJ2-5; D unresolved. In germline, CDR1 is SGDLS, CDR2 YYNGEE. The V end was cut by 4 bases, the J end by 5 bases, with 18 bases between. This CDR3 spans 15 amino acids. DNA of the CDR3: TGTGCCAGCAGCTATCAAGACTCGAGGACGGAGACCCAGTACTTC. The encoded protein is CASSYQDSRTETQYF.

The V call is TRBV27, the J call TRBJ2-1, with TRBD2 matching 11 bases. The germline CDR1 and CDR2 sequences are MNHEY and SMNVEV (reference sequence). This CDR3 contains 16 residues. V lost 5 bases, J lost 5 bases, and 8 bases stayed unmatched. CDR3 sequence: CASSPTGTSGNNEQFF. The CDR3, as DNA: TGTGCCAGCAGTCCGACCGGGACTAGCGGAAACAATGAGCAGTTCTTC.

This clone was recorded only once. This chain links TRBV9 with TRBJ2-2; 11 positions match TRBD2. The CDR3 runs to 16 residues. The J segment lost 1 base and the V segment lost 6 bases, leaving 5 bases of the junction unmatched. Germline CDR1 SGDLS, CDR2 YYNGEE. The CDR3 DNA reads as TGTGCCAGCAAGGACGGGACTAGCGGGAACACCGGGGAGCTGTTTTTT. This encodes CASKDGTSGNTGELFF.

The CDR3 DNA reads as TGTGCCAGCAGCCAACAGGGGGTTAATGAAAAACTGTTTTTT. It codes for CASSQQGVNEKLFF. The chain is built from TRBV14 and TRBJ1-4; 7 bases agree with TRBD1. The CDR3 extends over 14 amino acids. J gave up 4 bases and V 2 bases, and 1 base lay outside the gene matches. The germline gives CDR1 SGHDN, CDR2 FVKESK.

The chain combines TRBV9 with TRBJ1-1; no clear D gene. Germline values: CDR1 SGDLS, CDR2 YYNGEE. Between the trimmed V and J ends, which lost 3 bases and 1 base, there was a span of 13 bases. This CDR3 comprises 15 residues. CDR3: CASSGEGLGNTEAFF. CDR3 coding DNA: TGTGCCAGCAGCGGCGAGGGTTTGGGGAACACTGAAGCTTTCTTT.

Of note for this clone: The same CDR3 arises from other DNA sequences in this sample as well. V and J are TRBV6-5 and TRBJ2-7, with 9 positions matching TRBD1. The CDR3 totals 15 residues. The V gene end was trimmed by 0 bases and the J gene end by 4 bases; junction bases not matched to a gene: 4. Germline V gene lookup returns CDR1 MNHEY and CDR2 SVGAGI. DNA of the CDR3: TGTGCCAGCAGTTACTCGCGGACAGGGGCATACGAGCAGTACTTC. This sequence encodes CASSYSRTGAYEQYF.

The J gene is TRBJ2-7, the V gene TRBV7-6; weak D call: TRBD1 (6 bases). The length of the CDR3 is 17 residues. CDR1 and CDR2 (germline): SGHVS, FNYEAQ. V lost 1 base and J lost 2, with 18 bases in between. The CDR3 DNA sequence: TGTGCCAGCAGCTTAGAAAGCAGGGGCATTGTACCCTACGAGCAGTACTTC. Protein product: CASSLESRGIVPYEQYF. Together with reference TRBV7-6 and TRBJ2-7, the CDR3 gives the full variable domain: GAGVSQSPRYKVTKRGQDVALRCDPISGHVSLYWYRQALGQGPEFLTYFNYEAQQDKSGLPNDRFSAERPEGSISTLTIQRTEQRDSAMYRCASSLESRGIVPYEQYFGPGTRLTVT.

The J gene is TRBJ2-7, the V gene TRBV6-6; 7 nucleotides agree with TRBD2. The CDR3 consists of 13 residues. Per the germline V gene, CDR1 is MNHNY and CDR2 is SVGAGI (reference sequence). V shed 3 bases and J 3 bases; nucleotides not matched to a gene: 2. The CDR3 loop reads CASSYERDYEQYF. The CDR3 region has the DNA TGTGCCAGCAGTTATGAGCGGGACTACGAGCAGTACTTC.

The V and J genes are TRBV7-8 and TRBJ1-2; 7 bases align to TRBD1. The CDR3 runs 13 residues. V shed 5 bases, J shed 3 bases, and the junction held 3 bases outside the gene matches. Per germline, CDR1 SGHVS and CDR2 FQNEAQ. CDR3 amino acids: CASSAGTDYGYTF. CDR3 bases: TGTGCCAGCAGCGCCGGGACAGACTATGGCTACACCTTC. Combining the CDR3 with reference TRBV7-8 and TRBJ1-2 gives the whole variable domain GAGVSQSPRYKVAKRGQDVALRCDPISGHVSLFWYQQALGQGPEFLTYFQNEAQLDKSGLPSDRFFAERPEGSVSTLKIQRTQQEDSAVYLCASSAGTDYGYTFGSGTRLTVV.

The chain is built from TRBV6-1 and TRBJ1-1, with a possible D match to TRBD1 (6 bases). Trimming shortened V by 7 bases and J by 0 bases, and 9 bases separated the two germline ends. The CDR3 has 13 residues. Germline V lookup: CDR1 MNHNS, CDR2 SASEGT. The CDR3 region has the DNA TGTGCCAGCAACACAGGGTTGAACACTGAAGCTTTCTTT. Its protein product is CASNTGLNTEAFF.

This clone was counted a few times. Other DNA sequences in this specimen translate into the identical CDR3. The chain couples TRBV6-4 to TRBJ1-1; 8 bases align to TRBD1. The V gene end was trimmed by 0 bases and the J gene end by 4 bases; junction bases not matched to a gene: 4. Germline V gene data show CDR1 as MRHNA and CDR2 as SNTAGT. The CDR3 sequence is 15 residues long. In nucleotides, the CDR3 is TGTGCCAGCAGTGACTCTGGACAGGGTATCACTGAAGCTTTCTTT. The encoded protein is CASSDSGQGITEAFF.

The chain is built from TRBV30 and TRBJ2-3; 10 nucleotides align to TRBD2. Germline V gene sequence: CDR1 GTSNPN, CDR2 SVGIG (reference sequence). The CDR3 totals 15 residues. Trimming took 2 bases from V and 8 from J; bases not matched to a gene: 10. CDR3 loop: CAWSLRLAGRRTQYF. As DNA, the CDR3 is TGTGCCTGGAGTCTACGACTAGCGGGCCGCCGTACGCAGTATTTT.

The rearrangement joins TRBV11-1 to TRBJ2-7, with 8 bases identical to TRBD1. Germline trimming cut 1 base from V and 4 bases from J; bases unmatched to any gene: 3. The CDR3 length is 14 residues. Germline values: CDR1 SGHAT, CDR2 FQDESV (reference sequence). CDR3: CASSLGTGFYEQYF. The CDR3 DNA reads as TGTGCCAGCAGCTTAGGGACAGGGTTTTACGAGCAGTACTTC.

This chain links TRBV15 with TRBJ2-7, with D uncertain. The CDR3 spans 15 residues. The V gene's germline CDR1 is LNHNV and CDR2 YYDKDF (reference sequence). The V and J ends lost 3 bases and 0 bases respectively, with 12 bases between them. The CDR3 is CATSRESRSSYEQYF. CDR3 bases: TGTGCCACCAGCAGGGAGAGCAGGAGCTCCTACGAGCAGTACTTC.

This chain joins TRBV25-1 and TRBJ1-2; D is unresolved. V was cut by 4 bases and J by 5 bases, with 8 bases left in between. CDR1 is MGHDK and CDR2 is SYGVNS in the germline V gene. This CDR3 is 12 amino acids long. The CDR3 bases are TGTGCCAGCAGTGGGGCAGCATATGGCTACACCTTC. As protein: CASSGAAYGYTF.

As for this clone: Other nucleotide sequences from this sample produce the same CDR3. The V call is TRBV5-1, the J call TRBJ1-1, with D tentatively TRBD1 (5 bases). The V end was cut by 4 bases, the J end by 1 base, with 11 bases between. The CDR3 sequence is 14 residues long. The V gene's germline CDR1 is SGHRS and CDR2 YFSETQ. Here the CDR3 DNA reads TGCGCCAGCAGCCCGGGGCGGGGGAACACTGAAGCTTTCTTT. It yields the protein CASSPGRGNTEAFF.

This chain joins TRBV9 and TRBJ2-3; 9 nucleotides match TRBD1. Germline V gives CDR1 SGDLS, CDR2 YYNGEE. After removal of 3 bases from V and 4 bases from J, the junction contained 6 bases not matched to a gene. This CDR3 comprises 15 residues. The CDR3 sequence is CASSAGQGLSDTQYF. In DNA, the CDR3 is TGTGCCAGCAGCGCCGGACAGGGGTTGTCAGATACGCAGTATTTT.

V and J are TRBV11-2 and TRBJ2-1; perhaps D is TRBD1 or TRBD2 (6 bases each). The CDR3 is 15 residues long. The germline V gene encodes CDR1 SGHAT and CDR2 FQNNGV. Trimming stripped 5 bases from V and 8 bases from J, with 19 bases between. The DNA for the CDR3 is TGTGCCAGCAGCCCGGGGGCTAGAGCGGATGATGAGCAGTTCTTC. This sequence encodes CASSPGARADDEQFF.

The chain recombines TRBV7-8 with TRBJ2-2; D ambiguous. Germline lookup yields CDR1 SGHVS and CDR2 FQNEAQ. V lost 5 bases to trimming and J lost 6 bases, with 19 bases between them. The CDR3 runs to 16 residues. CDR3 DNA sequence: TGTGCCAGCAGCCCCCTCCGGGCTCCTACACCCGGGGAGCTGTTTTTT. Amino acids: CASSPLRAPTPGELFF. The variable domain in full, completed from reference TRBV7-8 and TRBJ2-2, reads GAGVSQSPRYKVAKRGQDVALRCDPISGHVSLFWYQQALGQGPEFLTYFQNEAQLDKSGLPSDRFFAERPEGSVSTLKIQRTQQEDSAVYLCASSPLRAPTPGELFFGEGSRLTVL.

The genes are TRBV2 and TRBJ2-7; 14 positions match TRBD2. V lost 11 bases, J lost 4 bases, and 7 bases stayed unmatched. Germline-derived CDR1 and CDR2 are SNHLY and FYNNEI. CDR3 length: 14 residues. The CDR3 loop reads CAGTGLAGAYEQYF. CDR3 in DNA: TGTGCCGGGACGGGACTAGCGGGAGCTTACGAGCAGTACTTC. Based on the CDR3 plus reference TRBV2 and TRBJ2-7, the full variable domain is EPEVTQTPSHQVTQMGQEVILRCVPISNHLYFYWYRQILGQKVEFLVSFYNNEISEKSEIFDDQFSVERPDGSNFTLKIRSTKLEDSAMYFCAGTGLAGAYEQYFGPGTRLTVT.

V is TRBV29-1 and J is TRBJ2-3; 7 bases fit TRBD2. The germline V gene encodes CDR1 SQVTM and CDR2 ANQGSEA. The CDR3 sequence is 16 residues long. The junction had 9 bases not matched to a gene; V was cut back by 3 bases and J by 0 bases. The CDR3 region is CSVEGGYRSSTDTQYF. Here the CDR3 DNA reads TGCAGCGTTGAGGGAGGGTACCGTTCTAGCACAGATACGCAGTATTTT.

CDR3 sequence (DNA): TGTGCCAGCAGCTTAGCGGGAGGAACCTACGAGCAGTACTTC. Protein product: CASSLAGGTYEQYF. The chain recombines TRBV11-2 with TRBJ2-7; TRBD2 agrees at 7 bases. Germline CDR1 is SGHAT and CDR2 is FQNNGV. J gave up 2 bases and V 1 base, and 2 bases lay outside the gene matches. CDR3 length equals 14 residues.

The CDR3 DNA reads TGTGCCAGCAGTTACACGCCACGGGGGTACTATGGCTACACCTTC. Translating it yields CASSYTPRGYYGYTF. The chain couples TRBV6-6 to TRBJ1-2, with TRBD1 as a possible D gene (5 bases). This CDR3 has 15 amino acids. The germline gives CDR1 MNHNY, CDR2 SVGAGI (reference sequence). Trimming left V 2 bases short and J 3 bases short, with 13 bases between.

CDR3 DNA: TGTGCCAGCAGCTTGCGTGCTACGCTCTCCTACGAGCAGTACTTC. This sequence encodes CASSLRATLSYEQYF. The gene calls are TRBV11-2 and TRBJ2-7; D is uncertain. Germline CDR1 SGHAT, CDR2 FQNNGV. The CDR3 sequence is 15 residues long. Trimming stripped 3 bases from V and 0 bases from J, with 12 bases between.

This clone was seen once. The chain is built from TRBV14 and TRBJ2-1; TRBD2 matches 8 bases. V lost 4 bases and J lost 0; bases outside the gene matches: 14. The CDR3 is made up of 19 amino acids. Germline V gene data show CDR1 as SGHDN and CDR2 as FVKESK. Here the CDR3 reads CASSPPAGAQRTSYNEQFF. The CDR3 DNA follows: TGTGCCAGCAGCCCACCAGCGGGGGCCCAGAGGACCTCCTACAATGAGCAGTTCTTC.

The chain is built from TRBV5-4 and TRBJ1-2; D gene unclear. V gave up 0 bases and J gave up 1 base, with 10 bases separating them. The CDR3 has 15 residues. Germline V gene data show CDR1 as SGHNT and CDR2 as YYREEE (reference sequence). DNA for the CDR3: TGTGCCAGCAGCTTGGGGCAGCTCCTTAACTATGGCTACACCTTC. As protein: CASSLGQLLNYGYTF.

The chain employs TRBV30 and TRBJ2-7; 10 nucleotides line up with TRBD2. Germline CDR1 is GTSNPN and CDR2 is SVGIG (reference sequence). The CDR3 covers 15 residues. Losses at the gene ends were 1 base for V and 0 bases for J; bases not matched to a gene: 3. Here the CDR3 reads CAWSDWTSGSYEQYF. In DNA form, the CDR3 reads TGTGCCTGGAGTGACTGGACTAGCGGCTCCTACGAGCAGTACTTC. Looking up the rest from reference TRBV30 and TRBJ2-7 gives the full variable domain: SQTIHQWPATLVQPVGSPLSLECTVEGTSNPNLYWYRQAAGRGLQLLFYSVGIGQISSEVPQNLSASRPQDRQFILSSKKLLLSDSGFYLCAWSDWTSGSYEQYFGPGTRLTVT.

The genes are TRBV2 and TRBJ2-7; the match to TRBD1 covers 12 bases. In germline, CDR1 is SNHLY, CDR2 FYNNEI. V dropped 2 bases and J dropped 4; count of bases not matched to a gene: 3. The CDR3 length is 15 residues. The CDR3, as DNA: TGTGCCAGCAGTGAATTGGGACAGGGGGCTTACGAGCAGTACTTC. It encodes CASSELGQGAYEQYF.

The rearrangement links TRBV6-4 to TRBJ2-1; tentatively, D is TRBD2 (6 bases). The germline V and J ends were trimmed by 8 bases and 0 bases, with 17 bases remaining between them. The CDR3 contains 16 residues. The germline V gene encodes CDR1 MRHNA and CDR2 SNTAGT. The CDR3 here is CASRRDAVFSYNEQFF. The CDR3 DNA is TGTGCCAGCCGGCGGGACGCAGTTTTCTCCTACAATGAGCAGTTCTTC.